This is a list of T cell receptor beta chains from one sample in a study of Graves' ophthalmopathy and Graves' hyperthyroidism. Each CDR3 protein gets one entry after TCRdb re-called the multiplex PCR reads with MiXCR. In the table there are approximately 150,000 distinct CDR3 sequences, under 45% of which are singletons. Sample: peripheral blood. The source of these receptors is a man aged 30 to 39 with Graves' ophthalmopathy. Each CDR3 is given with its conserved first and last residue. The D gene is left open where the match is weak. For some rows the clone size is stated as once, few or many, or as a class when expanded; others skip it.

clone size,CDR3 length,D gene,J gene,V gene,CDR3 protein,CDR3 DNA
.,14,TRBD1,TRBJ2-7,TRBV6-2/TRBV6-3,CASSRGQASFEQYF,TGTGCCAGCAGCAGGGGACAGGCCTCTTTCGAGCAGTACTTC
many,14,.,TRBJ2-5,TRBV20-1,CSAGPPGARETQYF,TGCAGTGCCGGACCCCCGGGGGCGAGAGAGACCCAGTACTTC
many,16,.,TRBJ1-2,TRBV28,CASTLWQGVGNYGYTF,TGTGCCAGCACCCTATGGCAGGGAGTCGGGAACTATGGCTACACCTTC
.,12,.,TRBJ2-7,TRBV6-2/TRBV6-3,CASLGSSYEQYF,TGTGCCAGCCTAGGCAGTTCCTACGAGCAGTACTTC
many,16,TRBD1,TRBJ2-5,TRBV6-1,CASSEGLGQGAETQYF,TGTGCCAGCAGTGAAGGTTTAGGACAGGGGGCGGAGACCCAGTACTTC
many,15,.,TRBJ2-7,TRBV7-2,CASSPGAAIPYEQYF,TGTGCCAGCAGCCCCGGGGCGGCCATTCCCTACGAGCAGTACTTC
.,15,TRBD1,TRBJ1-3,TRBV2,CASSRDRVAGNTIYF,TGTGCCAGCAGTCGGGACAGGGTCGCCGGAAACACCATATATTTT
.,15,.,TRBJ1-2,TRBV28,CASSLTGRRIYGYTF,TGTGCCAGCAGTTTGACGGGACGGAGGATCTATGGCTACACCTTC
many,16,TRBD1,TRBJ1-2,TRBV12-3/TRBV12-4,CASSLEGDRRNYGYTF,TGTGCCAGCAGTTTAGAGGGGGACAGGAGAAACTATGGCTACACCTTC
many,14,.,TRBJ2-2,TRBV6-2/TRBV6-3,CASRPGEHTGELFF,TGTGCCAGCAGACCAGGGGAGCACACCGGGGAGCTGTTTTTT
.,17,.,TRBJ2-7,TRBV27,CASHLPPGASSRWEQYF,TGTGCCAGCCACCTTCCCCCAGGGGCTTCCTCCCGTTGGGAGCAGTACTTC
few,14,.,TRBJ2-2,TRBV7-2,CASRPHTGSGELFF,TGTGCCAGCAGACCTCATACAGGTTCCGGGGAGCTGTTTTTT
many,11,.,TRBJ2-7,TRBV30,CAWRRGYEQYF,TGTGCCTGGAGAAGAGGCTACGAGCAGTACTTC
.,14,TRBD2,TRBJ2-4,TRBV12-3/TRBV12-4,CASSYAAGRDIQYF,TGTGCCAGCAGTTACGCGGCAGGGAGGGACATTCAGTACTTC
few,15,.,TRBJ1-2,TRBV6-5,CASSYGGAGLRSYTF,TGTGCCAGCAGTTACGGAGGGGCCGGTCTTCGCAGCTACACCTTC
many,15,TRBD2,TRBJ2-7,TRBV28,CASSLLAGGVYEQYF,TGTGCCAGCAGCTTGTTAGCGGGAGGGGTCTACGAGCAGTACTTC
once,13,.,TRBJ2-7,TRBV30,CAWSVGTTYEQYF,TGTGCCTGGAGTGTAGGGACCACCTACGAGCAGTACTTC
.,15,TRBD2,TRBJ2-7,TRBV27,CASSLSREPTYEQYF,TGTGCCAGCAGTTTGTCGCGGGAGCCAACCTACGAGCAGTACTTC
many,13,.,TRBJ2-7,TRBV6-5,CASHSSVSYEQYF,TGTGCCAGCCACTCTAGCGTCTCCTACGAGCAGTACTTC
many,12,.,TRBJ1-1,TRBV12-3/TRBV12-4,CASSLGRRGAFF,TGTGCCAGCAGTTTAGGGAGAAGGGGGGCTTTCTTT
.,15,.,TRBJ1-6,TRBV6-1,CASSEAYTYNSPLHF,TGTGCCAGCAGTGAGGCGTATACCTATAATTCACCCCTCCACTTT
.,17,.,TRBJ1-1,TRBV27,CASSGSTWWSSNTEAFF,TGTGCCAGCAGTGGATCCACGTGGTGGAGTTCGAACACTGAAGCTTTCTTT
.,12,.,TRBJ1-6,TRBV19,CASNPGNSPLHF,TGTGCCAGTAACCCCGGGAATTCACCCCTCCACTTT
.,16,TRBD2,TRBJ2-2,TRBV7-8,CASHFRRTRNTGELFF,TGTGCCAGCCACTTTCGGCGGACTAGGAACACCGGGGAGCTGTTTTTT
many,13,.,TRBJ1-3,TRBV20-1,CSATGVSGNTIYF,TGCAGTGCTACAGGGGTCTCTGGAAACACCATATATTTT
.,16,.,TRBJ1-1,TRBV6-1,CASTWDTRYMNTEAFF,TGTGCCAGCACCTGGGACACCCGATACATGAACACTGAAGCTTTCTTT
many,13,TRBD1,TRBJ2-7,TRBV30,CAWSVQGAREQYF,TGTGCCTGGAGTGTACAGGGGGCGAGGGAGCAGTACTTC
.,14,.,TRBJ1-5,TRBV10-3,CATWDGSLNQPQHF,TGTGCCACCTGGGACGGCAGCCTCAATCAGCCCCAGCATTTT
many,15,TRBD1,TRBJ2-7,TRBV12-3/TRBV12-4,CASSPPGTGSYEQYF,TGTGCCAGCAGTCCTCCCGGGACAGGGTCCTACGAGCAGTACTTC
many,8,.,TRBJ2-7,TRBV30,CAAEGQYF,TGTGCCGCTGAGGGGCAGTACTTC
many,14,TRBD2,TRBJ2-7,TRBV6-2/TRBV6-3,CASTRGTSGYEQYF,TGTGCCAGCACCCGGGGGACTAGCGGCTACGAGCAGTACTTC
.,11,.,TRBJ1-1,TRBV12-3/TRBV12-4,CASSLGDEAFF,TGTGCCAGCAGTTTGGGTGATGAAGCTTTCTTT
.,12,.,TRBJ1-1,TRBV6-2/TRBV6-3,CASSYWRTEAFF,TGTGCCAGCAGTTATTGGCGCACTGAAGCTTTCTTT
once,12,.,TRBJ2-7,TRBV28,CASSFAVERQYF,TGTGCCAGCAGCTTTGCAGTCGAAAGGCAGTACTTC
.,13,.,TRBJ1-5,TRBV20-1,CSARGHRNQPQHF,TGCAGTGCTAGAGGACACCGCAATCAGCCCCAGCATTTT
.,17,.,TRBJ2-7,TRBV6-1,CASANRDSKGRSYEQYF,TGTGCCAGCGCAAACCGGGACTCCAAGGGGCGCTCCTACGAGCAGTACTTC
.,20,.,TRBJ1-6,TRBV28,CASSLRRGRRTTSYNSPLHF,TGTGCCAGCAGTTTACGTCGCGGGCGAAGAACTACATCCTATAATTCACCCCTCCACTTT
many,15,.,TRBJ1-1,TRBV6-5,CASSPYGGANTEAFF,TGTGCCAGCAGCCCATACGGGGGGGCGAACACTGAAGCTTTCTTT
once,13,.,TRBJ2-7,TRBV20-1,CSAVGTGIYEQYF,TGCAGTGCTGTAGGGACCGGGATCTACGAGCAGTACTTC
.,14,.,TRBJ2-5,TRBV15,CATSTARPQETQYF,TGTGCCACCAGCACGGCCCGCCCTCAAGAGACCCAGTACTTC
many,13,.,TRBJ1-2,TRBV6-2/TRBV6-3,CASSYTAGDGYTF,TGTGCCAGCAGTTACACAGCCGGAGATGGCTACACCTTC
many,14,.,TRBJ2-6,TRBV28,CATHGYSGANVLTF,TGTGCCACCCATGGCTACTCTGGGGCCAACGTCCTGACTTTC
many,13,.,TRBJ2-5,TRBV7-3,CASSLGNQETQYF,TGTGCCAGCAGCTTAGGAAACCAAGAGACCCAGTACTTC
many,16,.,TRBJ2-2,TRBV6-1,CASSEYQGRNTGELFF,TGTGCCAGCAGTGAATACCAGGGGCGGAACACCGGGGAGCTGTTTTTT
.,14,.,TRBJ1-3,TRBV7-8,CASSPFFNANTIYF,TGTGCCAGCAGCCCGTTCTTTAACGCGAACACCATATATTTT
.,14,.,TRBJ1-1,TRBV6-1,CASSPFQGNTEAFF,TGTGCCAGCAGTCCATTCCAGGGGAACACTGAAGCTTTCTTT
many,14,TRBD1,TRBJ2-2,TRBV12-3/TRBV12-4,CASSWTGWNGELFF,TGTGCCAGCAGTTGGACAGGGTGGAACGGGGAGCTGTTTTTT
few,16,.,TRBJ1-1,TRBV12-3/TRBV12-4,CASSSPWGPQATEAFF,TGTGCCAGCAGTTCCCCCTGGGGACCCCAGGCGACTGAAGCTTTCTTT
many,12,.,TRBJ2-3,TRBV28,CASSHSTDTQYF,TGTGCCAGCAGTCATAGCACAGATACGCAGTATTTT
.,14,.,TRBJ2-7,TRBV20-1,CSASSGEITYGQYF,TGCAGTGCGAGCTCAGGGGAAATTACCTACGGGCAGTACTTC
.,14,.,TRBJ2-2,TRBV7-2,CASNVLGGTGELFF,TGTGCCAGCAACGTTCTCGGGGGTACCGGGGAGCTGTTTTTT
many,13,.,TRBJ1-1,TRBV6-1,CASRPRVNTEAFF,TGTGCCAGCAGACCCAGGGTGAACACTGAAGCTTTCTTT
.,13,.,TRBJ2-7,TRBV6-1,CASRRQTSYEQYF,TGTGCCAGCAGGCGTCAGACCTCCTACGAGCAGTACTTC
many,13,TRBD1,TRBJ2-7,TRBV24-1,CATSDPLGDSLYF,TGTGCCACCAGTGATCCCCTGGGGGACAGTCTGTACTTC
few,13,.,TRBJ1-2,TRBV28,CASSPHRDYGYTF,TGTGCCAGCAGTCCTCACAGGGATTATGGCTACACCTTC